Listed below are T cell receptor beta chains from one sample, sequenced in a study of vaccination effects on CD4 cells after COVID-19. The protocol was immunoSEQ multiplex PCR, while the TCRdb copy is restricted to in-frame clones and leaves out a portion. The profile shows 30,000 to 35,000 clones, 75% of them singletons. These TCRs' antigens remain unknown. The input for sequencing was CD4+ T cells from PBMCs cultured without peptide, taken after COVID-19 vaccination. These receptors were taken from a human donor who had a prior SARS-CoV-2 infection. CDR3s include the opening cysteine and the closing phenylalanine or tryptophan.

TRBV12-5	TRBJ2-1	13	CASGLVGGLAPFF
TRBV12-3/TRBV12-4	TRBJ2-7	13	CASSLEGSYEQYF
TRBV5-1	TRBJ2-1	14	CASSLGEIYNEQFF
TRBV10-3	TRBJ2-2	18	CAISDAGLAPPNTGELFF
TRBV9	TRBJ1-6	16	CASSPSFSGGNSPLHF
TRBV7-2	TRBJ2-3	13	CASSLARGDTQYF
TRBV7-9	TRBJ2-2	15	CASSLVEANTGELFF
TRBV5-1	TRBJ2-1	14	CASSLGAWGNEQFF
TRBV5-6	TRBJ1-1	11	CASSLGGEAFF
TRBV30	TRBJ2-1	18	CAHSSGTSGRDSYNEQFF
TRBV7-2	TRBJ1-2	14	CASSLEPGAGGYTF
TRBV5-1	TRBJ1-1	13	CASSLAPNTEAFF
TRBV9	TRBJ2-5	14	CASSYGPGSETQYF
TRBV5-4	TRBJ2-1	13	CASSNIAGAEQFF
TRBV5-1	TRBJ1-3	16	CASSLGYRASGNTIYF
TRBV5-1	TRBJ1-4	15	CASSLTIGGDEKLFF
TRBV14	TRBJ2-1	15	CASSQDRGRYNEQFF
TRBV30	TRBJ2-5	13	CAWSVRRRETQYF
TRBV5-1	TRBJ2-1	15	CASSLGSSGADEQFF
TRBV25-1	TRBJ1-6	13	CASSETSGSPLHF
TRBV5-1	TRBJ1-2	14	CASSPAQTNYGYTF
TRBV5-5	TRBJ1-1	15	CASSLEAQVNTEAFF
TRBV7-9	TRBJ2-1	17	CASSVPRGTSSYNEQFF
TRBV11-1	TRBJ2-1	15	CASSSSGTSNNEQFF
TRBV3-1/TRBV3-2	TRBJ1-1	11	CASRHTGEAFF
TRBV5-1	TRBJ2-1	18	CASSLVGAGASSYNEQFF
TRBV2	TRBJ2-2	17	CASSRTGGPSNTGELFF
TRBV19	TRBJ2-2	15	CASRIAGEYTGELFF